A selection of T cell receptor beta chains follows, all from one sample in a study of CD8+ T cells in alopecia areata. TCRdb keeps only in-frame clones here, not all; method: immunoSEQ multiplex PCR. This table has some 200,000 clones, about 60% appearing once. The source material was CD8+ T cells sorted from blood, sampled at week 24, from a patient treated with tofacitinib. The origin of the receptors is a human donor with alopecia areata. Each CDR3 is given with its conserved first and last residue. A D gene is named only where the DNA matches it firmly. Rows give clone size only sometimes, using once, few, many, or a class for an expanded clone.

D: TRBD1; V: TRBV29-1; J: TRBJ1-3; size: -; CDR3: CSVAGTGLGGNTIYF; DNA: TGCAGCGTTGCCGGGACAGGGCTAGGGGGAAACACCATATATTTT
D: -; V: TRBV7-3; J: TRBJ2-7; size: many; CDR3: CASSSRDLGGYEQYF; DNA: TGTGCCAGCAGCAGCAGAGATCTCGGGGGCTACGAGCAGTACTTC
D: TRBD2; V: TRBV15; J: TRBJ2-5; size: -; CDR3: CATWTSGGETQYF; DNA: TGTGCCACCTGGACTAGCGGAGGAGAGACCCAGTACTTC
D: -; V: TRBV6-1; J: TRBJ1-1; size: once; CDR3: CASSLGTEAFF; DNA: TGTGCCAGCAGTCTAGGCACTGAAGCTTTCTTT
D: -; V: TRBV4-1; J: TRBJ1-2; size: -; CDR3: CASSHRLYGGRTYGYTF; DNA: TGCGCCAGCAGCCATCGTCTATACGGGGGGCGCACCTATGGCTACACCTTC
D: -; V: TRBV7-9; J: TRBJ1-2; size: once; CDR3: CASSSPGGANGYTF; DNA: TGTGCCAGCAGTTCCCCGGGGGGCGCAAATGGCTACACCTTC
D: -; V: TRBV15; J: TRBJ2-6; size: -; CDR3: CATGRGGTGANVLTF; DNA: TGTGCCACCGGCAGAGGAGGGACTGGGGCCAACGTCCTGACTTTC
D: TRBD1; V: TRBV4-1; J: TRBJ1-5; size: -; CDR3: CASSQTGPQPQHF; DNA: TGCGCCAGCAGCCAGACAGGGCCTCAGCCCCAGCATTTT
D: -; V: TRBV7-9; J: TRBJ1-6; size: many; CDR3: CASSSHEERGSNSPLHF; DNA: TGTGCCAGCAGCTCTCATGAAGAGAGGGGCTCTAATTCACCCCTCCACTTT
D: -; V: TRBV19; J: TRBJ1-2; size: -; CDR3: CASSIGYGVFNYGYTF; DNA: TGTGCCAGTAGTATAGGCTACGGGGTTTTTAACTATGGCTACACCTTC
D: -; V: TRBV20-1; J: TRBJ2-2; size: -; CDR3: CSASGDRELFF; DNA: TGCAGTGCTAGTGGGGACCGGGAGCTGTTTTTT
D: TRBD1; V: TRBV30; J: TRBJ1-1; size: -; CDR3: CAWDRGLNTEAFF; DNA: TGTGCCTGGGACAGGGGATTGAACACTGAAGCTTTCTTT
D: TRBD1; V: TRBV30; J: TRBJ2-1; size: -; CDR3: CAWLGQGHNEQFF; DNA: TGTGCCTGGTTGGGACAGGGCCATAATGAGCAGTTCTTC
D: -; V: TRBV27; J: TRBJ1-6; size: -; CDR3: CASSLSRLVQESPLHF; DNA: TGTGCCAGCAGTTTATCTCGGCTCGTGCAGGAATCACCCCTCCACTTT
D: TRBD1; V: TRBV6-1; J: TRBJ2-7; size: -; CDR3: CASSERSRQGSYEQYF; DNA: TGTGCCAGCAGTGAAAGATCGCGACAGGGATCCTACGAGCAGTACTTC
D: TRBD2; V: TRBV29-1; J: TRBJ2-5; size: few; CDR3: CSVGTSGGLETQYF; DNA: TGCAGCGTTGGGACTAGCGGGGGGTTGGAGACCCAGTACTTC
D: -; V: TRBV9; J: TRBJ2-7; size: -; CDR3: CASSVGPGDSYEQYF; DNA: TGTGCCAGCAGCGTAGGTCCAGGGGATAGCTACGAGCAGTACTTC
D: -; V: TRBV2; J: TRBJ2-7; size: once; CDR3: CASIASPYEQYF; DNA: TGTGCCAGCATTGCTAGCCCCTACGAGCAGTACTTC
D: -; V: TRBV6-5; J: TRBJ2-6; size: -; CDR3: CASTQGRSGANVLTF; DNA: TGTGCCAGCACCCAGGGCCGCTCTGGGGCCAACGTCCTGACTTTC
D: -; V: TRBV6-1; J: TRBJ1-2; size: -; CDR3: CASSEAYRDYGYTF; DNA: TGTGCCAGCAGTGAAGCTTACAGGGACTATGGCTACACCTTC
D: -; V: TRBV5-1; J: TRBJ1-6; size: few; CDR3: CASSPGHANSPLHF; DNA: TGCGCCAGCAGTCCGGGACACGCAAATTCACCCCTCCACTTT